The 7 T cell receptor beta chains listed next were all sequenced from one sample in a study of Ad26.COV2.S vaccination and SARS-CoV-2 variants. TCRdb's table, derived via immunoSEQ multiplex PCR, lists solely in-frame clones and lacks some. Of hundreds of thousands of clones listed, approximately 90% were seen once; the top ten hold less than 2%. This sample's treatment: about 20 received Ad26.COV2.S at low or high dose, single or two shots; a few received placebo; per-sample allocation not given. Samples came from day 63 after the first vaccine or placebo injection. The material sequenced was peripheral blood, taken in a trial of Ad26.COV2.S vaccine versus placebo. The receptors were gathered from a person between 18 and 65 years old who received the Ad26.COV2.S COVID-19 vaccine or a placebo.

This chain uses TRBV4-3 with TRBJ1-2, with 7 bases aligning to TRBD1. The CDR3 totals 14 residues. V gave up 3 bases and J gave up 4 bases; unmatched junction bases: 5. From germline, CDR1 is LGHNA and CDR2 YSLEER. The CDR3 is CASSHNRGGYGYTF. CDR3 coding DNA: TGCGCCAGCAGCCACAACAGGGGAGGCTATGGCTACACCTTC.

V gene TRBV5-1 combines with J gene TRBJ1-5; the D is unclear. This CDR3 contains 12 residues. Between the trimmed V and J ends, which lost 0 bases and 6 bases, there was a span of 4 bases. CDR1 is SGHRS and CDR2 is YFSETQ in the germline V gene. In DNA form, the CDR3 reads TGCGCCAGCAGCTTGGTAGCTCAGCCCCAGCATTTT. Its protein is CASSLVAQPQHF.

The V and J genes are TRBV19 and TRBJ1-1; D might be TRBD1 (6 bases). Germline V gives CDR1 LNHDA, CDR2 SQIVND (reference sequence). CDR3 length: 13 amino acids. The V and J ends lost 4 bases and 6 bases respectively, with 12 bases between them. CDR3 in amino acids: CASSTGASSEAFF. In DNA, the CDR3 is TGTGCCAGTAGTACGGGGGCGTCCTCTGAAGCTTTCTTT.

V and J are TRBV24-1 and TRBJ2-2; TRBD1 is a possible D gene (5 bases). Trimming removed 7 bases at V and 2 bases at J, with 22 bases between. The CDR3 loop spans 18 amino acids. Germline CDR1 reads KGHDR; CDR2 reads SFDVKD. The DNA for the CDR3 is TGTGCCACCAGCTTGACAGCACTCTCATCACTTAACACCGGGGAGCTGTTTTTT. This codes for CATSLTALSSLNTGELFF.

This chain links TRBV2 with TRBJ2-4; D may be TRBD1 or TRBD2 (5 bases each). The CDR3 is 15 amino acids. The V end was cut by 5 bases, the J end by 2 bases, with 13 bases between. Per germline, CDR1 SNHLY and CDR2 FYNNEI. CDR3 in amino acids: CASSRDPVPKNIQYF. CDR3 DNA: TGTGCCAGCAGTCGGGACCCCGTCCCCAAAAACATTCAGTACTTC. Looking up the rest from reference TRBV2 and TRBJ2-4 gives the full variable domain: EPEVTQTPSHQVTQMGQEVILRCVPISNHLYFYWYRQILGQKVEFLVSFYNNEISEKSEIFDDQFSVERPDGSNFTLKIRSTKLEDSAMYFCASSRDPVPKNIQYFGAGTRLSVL.

This clone has just a few counts. The rearrangement joins TRBV18 to TRBJ2-6; no clear D gene. The CDR3 has 16 amino acids. Germline loops: CDR1 KGHSH, CDR2 LQKENI. V was shortened by 2 bases and J by 0 bases, with 8 bases between the two germline ends. The CDR3 DNA reads TGTGCCAGCTCACCATACAGAGGCTCTGGGGCCAACGTCCTGACTTTC. Translated, it gives CASSPYRGSGANVLTF.

The chain couples TRBV6-6 to TRBJ1-3; 8 bases match TRBD1. V lost 5 bases to trimming and J lost 0 bases; unmatched junction nucleotides: 9. The CDR3 extends over 17 amino acids. CDR1 is MNHNY and CDR2 is SVGAGI in the germline V gene (reference sequence). The CDR3 spells CASSLRTGSGSGNTIYF. In nucleotides, the CDR3 is TGTGCCAGCAGTCTCAGGACAGGGTCGGGCTCTGGAAACACCATATATTTT.